This TCR beta chain came from a study of blood T cell repertoires in COVID-19. Across the whole study: Sites in the United States, Italy and Spain provided acute and convalescent COVID-19 samples. From T cells, B-cell-depleted T cells, or PBMCs came the material, which was cDNA or gDNA.

Trimming took off 2 bases at V and 0 bases at J, with 14 bases between the two ends. The CDR3 covers 16 residues. Germline loops: CDR1 MNHNY, CDR2 SVGAGI (reference sequence). Followed over time, Seattle patients had been enrolled while infection was active. Study processing details: Nucleated cell number was recorded as an estimate derived from reference gene primer amplification. Libraries were prepared by immunoSEQ multiplex PCR; TCRdb keeps only in-frame clonotypes and omits some of them. D and trimming come from the DNA, and the V and J calls and clone size come from that table. This sample has 60,000 to 70,000 clones, with approximately 83% found just once.

The sequence was obtained from a man aged 40-55 years with COVID-19, enrolled during active disease. V gene TRBV6-6 combines with J gene TRBJ2-7, with D unclear. The sequenced material came from peripheral blood. The CDR3 here is CASSYHLEGFSYEQYF. CDR3 nucleotide sequence: TGTGCCAGCAGTTACCACCTAGAAGGATTCTCCTACGAGCAGTACTTC.